Following are 17 T cell receptor beta chains from one sample sequenced in a study of spatial heterogeneity in lung cancer. Time point noted: blood at routine non-recurrence follow-up after resection. Each CDR3 protein is one row after TCRdb ran MiXCR on the 5' RACE reads. The repertoire holds 3,500 to 5,000 distinct CDR3 sequences, with approximately 24% as singletons. Here the sequenced sample was PBMCs, taken at follow-up. These receptors were collected from a male donor with early-stage non-small cell lung cancer.

This clonotype was detected many times. The gene calls are TRBV5-6 and TRBJ1-2; 10 positions agree with TRBD1. Germline loops: CDR1 SGHDT, CDR2 YYEEEE. The V and J ends lost 4 bases and 4 bases, in that order; junction bases with no gene match: 7. CDR3 length: 15 residues. CDR3 in DNA: TGTGCCAGCAGCCCGGACAGGGGGAGTCCCTATGGCTACACCTTC. Translation: CASSPDRGSPYGYTF.

This chain connects TRBV10-3 to TRBJ2-4; 13 nucleotides match TRBD2. CDR3 size: 19 residues. With V trimmed by 4 bases and J by 1 base, 10 bases remained unmatched. CDR1 is ENHRY, CDR2 SYGVKD, per germline. CDR3 sequence: CAISGELAGGPGAKNIQYF. The CDR3 DNA reads TGTGCCATCAGTGGCGAACTAGCGGGAGGGCCGGGGGCCAAAAACATTCAGTACTTC.

This clonotype was recorded a few times. The chain links TRBV4-1 to TRBJ2-5; possibly TRBD2 for D (6 bases). Germline CDR1 MGHRA, CDR2 YSYEKL. This CDR3 spans 15 amino acids. V lost 2 bases, J lost 5 bases, and 15 bases lay in between. The CDR3 coding sequence is TGCGCCAGCAGCCAACAAACTAGCATTAGGGAGACCCAGTACTTC. This codes for CASSQQTSIRETQYF.

The V gene is TRBV29-1, the J gene TRBJ2-3; D might be TRBD1 or TRBD2, each matching 5 bases. V was trimmed by 7 bases and J by 0 bases, leaving 11 bases between them. Germline CDR1 reads SQVTM; CDR2 reads ANQGSEA. This CDR3 has 13 amino acids. CDR3 sequence: CSAGRDSTDTQYF. CDR3 in DNA: TGCAGCGCCGGAAGGGACAGCACAGATACGCAGTATTTT.

This clonotype is classed as medium-sized. The chain uses TRBV19 and TRBJ2-3, with TRBD2 as a possible D gene (6 bases). This CDR3 spans 16 amino acids. V gave up 4 bases and J gave up 0 bases, with 14 bases separating them. CDR1 and CDR2 from the germline V gene are LNHDA and SQIVND (reference sequence). Here the CDR3 reads CASSTGLALSTDTQYF. In DNA, the CDR3 is TGTGCCAGTAGTACGGGACTGGCCCTTAGCACAGATACGCAGTATTTT.

By sample share, this clonotype is medium-sized. CDR3 sequence reads: CASTYRDRGSGYTF. Here the CDR3 DNA reads TGTGCCAGTACGTACCGGGACAGGGGATCTGGCTACACCTTC. The rearrangement uses TRBV19 and TRBJ1-2; 10 bases align to TRBD1. Trimming removed 7 bases from V and 7 bases from J; junction bases left unmatched: 9. Germline V gene lookup returns CDR1 LNHDA and CDR2 SQIVND (reference sequence). This CDR3 spans 14 amino acids.

The rearrangement joins TRBV24-1 to TRBJ2-7, with TRBD2 matching 8 bases. The CDR3 loop spans 16 amino acids. In germline, CDR1 is KGHDR, CDR2 SFDVKD. Trimming cost V 3 bases and J 2 bases; bases outside gene matches: 8. DNA for the CDR3: TGTGCCACCAGTGATCCTTCTAGCGGGCCCACCTACGAGCAGTACTTC. Its translation is CATSDPSSGPTYEQYF.

This clonotype was seen repeatedly, ten times or more. J is TRBJ2-1 and V is TRBV7-9, with D perhaps matching TRBD2 (5 bases). Germline V gene sequence: CDR1 SEHNR, CDR2 FQNEAQ (reference sequence). Trimming shortened V by 5 bases and J by 4 bases, and 6 bases separated the two germline ends. This CDR3 comprises 12 residues. The CDR3 bases are TGTGCCAGCAGCCCGGGGTACAATGAGCAGTTCTTC. Translating gives CASSPGYNEQFF. Supplemented by reference TRBV7-9 and TRBJ2-1, the full variable domain reads DTGVSQNPRHKITKRGQNVTFRCDPISEHNRLYWYRQTLGQGPEFLTYFQNEAQLEKSRLLSDRFSAERPKGSFSTLEIQRTEQGDSAMYLCASSPGYNEQFFGPGTRLTVL.

The chain employs TRBV10-3 and TRBJ2-2; D not resolved. Trimming removed 2 bases from V and 3 bases from J, with 16 bases in between. Germline values: CDR1 ENHRY, CDR2 SYGVKD. This CDR3 contains 17 residues. The CDR3 region has the DNA TGTGCCATCAGTGAGGGTCTTGCGGTTGGTGACACCGGGGAGCTGTTTTTT. Its protein product is CAISEGLAVGDTGELFF.

In its sample, this clonotype was seen a few times. The rearrangement uses TRBV5-1 and TRBJ2-2; 10 bases map to TRBD1. Unmatched junction bases numbered 6, after V lost 4 bases and J lost 3 bases. The germline gives CDR1 SGHRS, CDR2 YFSETQ. The CDR3 runs to 16 residues. CDR3 nucleotide sequence: TGCGCCAGCAGCGCAGACAGGGGGCTCGACACCGGGGAGCTGTTTTTT. Translation: CASSADRGLDTGELFF.

This clonotype is labeled as medium-sized. The rearrangement uses TRBV7-2 and TRBJ2-6; the D is unclear. The CDR3 is made up of 14 amino acids. V was shortened by 3 bases and J by 0 bases, with 3 bases between the two germline ends. Germline values: CDR1 SGHTA, CDR2 FQGNSA. The CDR3 region has the DNA TGTGCCAGCAGCTTCTTCTCTGGGGCCAACGTCCTGACTTTC. This sequence encodes CASSFFSGANVLTF.

This clonotype was counted only a few times. V and J are TRBV19 and TRBJ2-7; D remains unclear. CDR1 and CDR2 from the germline V gene are LNHDA and SQIVND (reference sequence). The CDR3 contains 14 residues. V was cut by 4 bases and J by 3 bases, with 13 bases left in between. This chain's CDR3 is CASSSGVLGYEQYF. The CDR3 nucleotides read TGTGCCAGTAGTAGTGGAGTACTTGGCTACGAGCAGTACTTC.

This clonotype came up a few times. Here the CDR3 DNA reads TGTGCCAGCAGCCTGGCCGGGACAGGAGATCTCTACAATGAGCAGTTCTTC. Amino acids: CASSLAGTGDLYNEQFF. The chain is built from TRBV5-5 and TRBJ2-1; 8 nucleotides align to TRBD1. Germline V gene lookup returns CDR1 SGHKS and CDR2 YYEKEE (reference sequence). CDR3 length equals 17 residues. V lost 4 bases, J lost 3 bases, and 12 bases stayed unmatched.

The V and J genes are TRBV27 and TRBJ2-2; D is unclear. CDR1 MNHEY and CDR2 SMNVEV come from the germline V gene (reference sequence). CDR3 length: 15 residues. V was clipped by 5 bases and J by 2 bases, with 12 bases between them. This chain's CDR3 is CASSTIISNTGELFF. The CDR3 bases are TGTGCCAGCAGTACAATTATTAGTAACACCGGGGAGCTGTTTTTT.

By its share, this clonotype is medium-sized (0.01 to 0.1%). The rearrangement joins TRBV11-2 to TRBJ1-1; possibly TRBD1 for D (5 bases). V dropped 1 base and J dropped 1 base, with 7 bases sitting between them. This CDR3 region has 14 residues. Germline CDR1 and CDR2: SGHAT and FQNNGV. The CDR3 bases are TGTGCCAGCAGCTTAGCGGGGGGGAACACTGAAGCTTTCTTT. Its translation is CASSLAGGNTEAFF.

This clonotype is medium-sized by share. This sequence joins TRBV23-1 and TRBJ1-1; 7 positions agree with TRBD1. TRBV23-1 is recorded as an ORF, its role being uncertain. The CDR3 extends over 15 amino acids. Germline trimming cut 0 bases from V and 5 bases from J; bases unmatched to any gene: 6. CDR3 sequence: CASSQSTGEDTEAFF. The CDR3 nucleotides are TGCGCCAGCAGTCAATCCACAGGGGAAGATACTGAAGCTTTCTTT.

This clonotype was found a few times. The V call is TRBV29-1, the J call TRBJ2-3, with TRBD2 as a possible D gene (5 bases). From germline, CDR1 is SQVTM and CDR2 ANQGSEA. V dropped 3 bases and J dropped 5 bases, with 6 bases sitting between them. The CDR3 contains 11 residues. The chain's CDR3 is CSVDAGDTQYF. The CDR3 DNA sequence: TGCAGCGTTGATGCGGGAGATACGCAGTATTTT.